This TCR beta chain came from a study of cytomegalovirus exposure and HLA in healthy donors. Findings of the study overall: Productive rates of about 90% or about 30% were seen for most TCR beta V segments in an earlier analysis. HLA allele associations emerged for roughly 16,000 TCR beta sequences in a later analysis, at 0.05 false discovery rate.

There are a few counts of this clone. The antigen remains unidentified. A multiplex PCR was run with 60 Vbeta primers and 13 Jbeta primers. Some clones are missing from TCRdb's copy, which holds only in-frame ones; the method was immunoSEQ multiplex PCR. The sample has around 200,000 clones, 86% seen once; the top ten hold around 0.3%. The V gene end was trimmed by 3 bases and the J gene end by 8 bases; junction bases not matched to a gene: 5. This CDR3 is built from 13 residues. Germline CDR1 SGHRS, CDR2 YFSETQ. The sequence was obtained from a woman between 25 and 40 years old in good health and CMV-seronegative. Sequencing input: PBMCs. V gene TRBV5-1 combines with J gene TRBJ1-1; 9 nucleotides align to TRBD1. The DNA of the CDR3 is TGCGCCAGCAGCTCACAGGGGGCATCGGAAGCTTTCTTT. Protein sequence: CASSSQGASEAFF.